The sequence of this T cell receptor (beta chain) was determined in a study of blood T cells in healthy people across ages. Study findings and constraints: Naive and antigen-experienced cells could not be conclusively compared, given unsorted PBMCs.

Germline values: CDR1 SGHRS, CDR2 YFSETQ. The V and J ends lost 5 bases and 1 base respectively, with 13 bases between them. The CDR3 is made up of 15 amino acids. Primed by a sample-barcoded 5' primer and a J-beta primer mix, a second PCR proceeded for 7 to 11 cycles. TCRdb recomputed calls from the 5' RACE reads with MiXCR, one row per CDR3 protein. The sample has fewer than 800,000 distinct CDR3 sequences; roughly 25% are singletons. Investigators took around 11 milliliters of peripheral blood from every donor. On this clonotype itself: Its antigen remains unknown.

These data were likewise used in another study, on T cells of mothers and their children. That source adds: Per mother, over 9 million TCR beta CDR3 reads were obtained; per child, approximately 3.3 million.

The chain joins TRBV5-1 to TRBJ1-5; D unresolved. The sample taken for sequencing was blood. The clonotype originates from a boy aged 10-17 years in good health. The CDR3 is CASRPGPTSNQPQHF. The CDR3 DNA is TGCGCCAGCAGACCCGGCCCCACAAGCAATCAGCCCCAGCATTTT.